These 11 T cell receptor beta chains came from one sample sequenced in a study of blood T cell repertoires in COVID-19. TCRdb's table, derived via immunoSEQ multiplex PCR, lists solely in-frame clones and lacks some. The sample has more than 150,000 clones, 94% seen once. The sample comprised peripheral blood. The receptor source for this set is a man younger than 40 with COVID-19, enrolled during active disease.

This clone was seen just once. CDR3 region: CASSSRTGQKYHEQFF. In nucleotides, the CDR3 is TGTGCCAGCAGCTCCCGGACAGGGCAGAAATACCATGAGCAGTTCTTC. This sequence joins TRBV5-4 and TRBJ2-1; 8 bases are shared with TRBD1. This CDR3 spans 16 amino acids. The germline V gene encodes CDR1 SGHNT and CDR2 YYREEE (reference sequence). The trim removed 3 bases at V and 8 bases at J, leaving 13 bases unmatched.

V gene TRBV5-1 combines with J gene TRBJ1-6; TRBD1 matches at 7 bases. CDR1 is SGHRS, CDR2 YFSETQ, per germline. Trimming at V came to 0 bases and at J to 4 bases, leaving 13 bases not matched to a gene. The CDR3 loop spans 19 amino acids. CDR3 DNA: TGCGCCAGCAGCTTGGCCGTCCCATCCGGGACAGAATATAATTCACCCCTCCACTTT. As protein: CASSLAVPSGTEYNSPLHF.

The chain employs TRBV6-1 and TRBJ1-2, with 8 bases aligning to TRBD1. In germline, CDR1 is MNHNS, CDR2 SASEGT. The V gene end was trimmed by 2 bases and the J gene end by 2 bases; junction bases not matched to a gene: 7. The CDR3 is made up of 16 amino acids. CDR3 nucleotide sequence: TGTGCCAGCAGTGAAACGGGAGACAGGGGAAACTATGGCTACACCTTC. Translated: CASSETGDRGNYGYTF.

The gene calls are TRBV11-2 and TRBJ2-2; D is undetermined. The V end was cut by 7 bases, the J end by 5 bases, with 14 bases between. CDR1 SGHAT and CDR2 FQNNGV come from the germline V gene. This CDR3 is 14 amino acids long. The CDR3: CASKRGSRTGELFF. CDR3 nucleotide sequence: TGTGCCAGCAAACGAGGTTCCCGAACCGGGGAGCTGTTTTTT.

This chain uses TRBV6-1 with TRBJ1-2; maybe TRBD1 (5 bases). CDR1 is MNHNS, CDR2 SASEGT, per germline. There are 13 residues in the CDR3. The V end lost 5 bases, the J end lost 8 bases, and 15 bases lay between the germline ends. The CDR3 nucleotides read TGTGCCAGCAGTCCCCGGGGGGGTCAGGGCTACACCTTC. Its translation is CASSPRGGQGYTF.

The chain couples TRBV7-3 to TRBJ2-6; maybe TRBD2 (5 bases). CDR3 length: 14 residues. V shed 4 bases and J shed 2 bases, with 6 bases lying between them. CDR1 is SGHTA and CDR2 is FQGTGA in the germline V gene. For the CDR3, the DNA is TGTGCCAGCAGCTCCGGGACTGGGGCCAACGTCCTGACTTTC. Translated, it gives CASSSGTGANVLTF.

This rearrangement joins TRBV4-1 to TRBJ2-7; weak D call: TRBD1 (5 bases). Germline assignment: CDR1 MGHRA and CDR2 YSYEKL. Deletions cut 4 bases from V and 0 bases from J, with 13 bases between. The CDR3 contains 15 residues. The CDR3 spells CASSPRQSDSYEQYF. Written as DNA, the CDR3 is TGCGCCAGCAGCCCACGACAGAGTGACTCCTACGAGCAGTACTTC.

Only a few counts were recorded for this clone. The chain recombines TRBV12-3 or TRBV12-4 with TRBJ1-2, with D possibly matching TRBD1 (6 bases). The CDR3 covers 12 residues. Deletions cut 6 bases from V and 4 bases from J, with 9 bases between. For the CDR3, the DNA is TGTGCCAGCAGCAGGGGCGGCTATGGCTACACCTTC. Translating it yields CASSRGGYGYTF.

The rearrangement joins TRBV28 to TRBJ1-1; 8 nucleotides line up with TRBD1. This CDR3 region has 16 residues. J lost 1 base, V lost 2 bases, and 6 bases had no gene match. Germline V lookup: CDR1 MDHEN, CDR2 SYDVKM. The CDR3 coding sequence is TGTGCCAGCAGTTTACCTACAACAGGGGGGAACACTGAAGCTTTCTTT. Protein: CASSLPTTGGNTEAFF.

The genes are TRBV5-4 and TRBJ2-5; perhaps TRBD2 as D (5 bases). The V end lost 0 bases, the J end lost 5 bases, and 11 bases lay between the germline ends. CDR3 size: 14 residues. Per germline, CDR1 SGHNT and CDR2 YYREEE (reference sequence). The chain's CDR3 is CASSLEASSETQYF. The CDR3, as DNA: TGTGCCAGCAGCTTGGAGGCTAGCAGCGAGACCCAGTACTTC. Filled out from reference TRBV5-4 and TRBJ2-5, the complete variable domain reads ETGVTQSPTHLIKTRGQQVTLRCSSQSGHNTVSWYQQALGQGPQFIFQYYREEENGRGNFPPRFSGLQFPNYSSELNVNALELDDSALYLCASSLEASSETQYFGPGTRLLVL.

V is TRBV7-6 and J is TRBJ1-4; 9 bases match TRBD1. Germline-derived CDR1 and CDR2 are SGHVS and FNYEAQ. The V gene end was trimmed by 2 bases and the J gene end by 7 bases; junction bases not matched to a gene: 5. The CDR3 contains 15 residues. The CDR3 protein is CASSLYRGLREKLFF. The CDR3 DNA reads TGTGCCAGCAGCTTATACAGGGGGCTTCGTGAAAAACTGTTTTTT.